This T cell receptor beta chain was found in a study of CD8+ T cells in alopecia areata. The CDR3 length is 10 residues. Between the trimmed V and J ends, which lost 5 bases and 7 bases, there was a span of 8 bases. The germline V gene encodes CDR1 DFQATT and CDR2 SNEGSKA (reference sequence). RNA was isolated and reverse transcribed to cDNA, the sequencing template. Here immunoSEQ multiplex PCR was the method, and the copy in TCRdb shows in-frame clones only, minus some. The data show about 190,000 clones, 50% to 60% seen once. Findings of the study overall: Since there was just one nonresponder, nobody can yet say how baseline CD8+ expansion ties to response. Throughout tofacitinib, many expanded lesional clones continued to persist in scalp and blood.

Treatment meaning: oral pan-JAK inhibitor, 5-10 mg twice daily. Peripheral blood and lesional scalp punch biopsies were taken from alopecia areata patients. Sorting of PBMCs yielded the CD4+ and CD8+ T cells. On this clone: Its antigen remains unknown.

The sequence came from a human donor with alopecia areata. The genes are TRBV20-1 and TRBJ1-2; no firm D call. Sequences were derived from CD4+ T cells sorted from blood, sampled at week 4, from a patient treated with tofacitinib. The CDR3: CSAARGGYTF. CDR3 DNA: TGCAGTGCTGCTCGGGGTGGCTACACCTTC.